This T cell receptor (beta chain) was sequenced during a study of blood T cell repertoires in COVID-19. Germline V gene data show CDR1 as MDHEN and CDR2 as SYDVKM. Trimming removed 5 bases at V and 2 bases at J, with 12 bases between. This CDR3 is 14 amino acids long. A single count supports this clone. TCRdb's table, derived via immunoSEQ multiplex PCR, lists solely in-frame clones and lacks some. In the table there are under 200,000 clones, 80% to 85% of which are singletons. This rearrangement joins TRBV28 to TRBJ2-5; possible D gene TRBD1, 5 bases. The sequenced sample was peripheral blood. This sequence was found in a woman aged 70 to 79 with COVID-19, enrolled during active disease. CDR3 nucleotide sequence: TGTGCCAGCAGTAAAAACAGGAGACAAGAGACCCAGTACTTC. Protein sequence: CASSKNRRQETQYF. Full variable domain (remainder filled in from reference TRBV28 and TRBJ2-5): DVKVTQSSRYLVKRTGEKVFLECVQDMDHENMFWYRQDPGLGLRLIYFSYDVKMKEKGDIPEGYSVSREKKERFSLILESASTNQTSMYLCASSKNRRQETQYFGPGTRLLVL.